This T cell receptor beta chain emerged from a study of blood T cell repertoires in COVID-19. As for the study in general: Acute and convalescent COVID-19 specimens originated in the United States, Italy and Spain.

The CDR3 runs to 20 residues. Patients of the Seattle cohort, enrolled during active infection, were followed longitudinally. Method: immunoSEQ multiplex PCR; TCRdb's copy keeps in-frame clones and lacks some. The table records 85,000 to 100,000 clones, around nine tenths of them present only once. The sequence was collected from a man between 50 and 59 years old with COVID-19, enrolled during active disease. This chain links TRBV21-1 with TRBJ1-3; TRBD1, the table's D call, was not compared with the DNA. TRBV21-1 is recorded as a pseudogene. Source material: peripheral blood. The CDR3 reads CASSKGTGQARDSVGNTIYF. CDR3 nucleotides: TGTGCCAGCAGCAAAGGTACAGGACAGGCGCGCGATTCAGTCGGAAACACCATATATTTT.